This note documents a single T cell receptor (beta chain) sequence. PCR employed 60 Vbeta and 13 Jbeta primers. Here immunoSEQ multiplex PCR was the method, and the copy in TCRdb shows in-frame clones only, minus some. The profile covers some 200,000 clones, with more than 75% appearing a single time and under 7.5% taken by the ten largest. These data are taken from a study of cytomegalovirus exposure and HLA in healthy donors. There are 15 residues in the CDR3. Germline V gene data show CDR1 as MDHEN and CDR2 as SYDVKM. This TCR was recovered from a woman aged 50 to 60 in good health and CMV-seropositive. Sequencing input: PBMCs. The gene calls are TRBV28 and TRBJ2-5, with 12 nucleotides matching TRBD1. The end of the DNA aligns better with TRBJ2-7, so the J call may be wrong. The CDR3 sequence is CASSFPGQGASEQYF. The CDR3 nucleotides are TGTGCCAGCAGTTTCCCGGGACAGGGGGCTTCCGAGCAGTACTTC.